This T cell receptor beta chain came from a study of early T cells in non-severe SARS-CoV-2 infection. The CDR3 extends over 17 amino acids. Germline V gene data show CDR1 as SEHNR and CDR2 as FQNEAQ (reference sequence). J gave up 1 base and V 5 bases, and 10 bases lay outside the gene matches. TCRdb reprocessed the 5' RACE reads with MiXCR, giving one entry per CDR3 protein. Altogether about 72,000 distinct CDR3 sequences are present, 10% being singletons, with the ten largest covering approximately 8%. This clonotype was counted only a few times. This chain uses TRBV7-9 with TRBJ1-2; 10 bases align to TRBD1. The sequences come from whole blood, collected at baseline. The clonotype comes from an adult who was a healthcare worker with PCR-confirmed SARS-CoV-2 infection or an uninfected control (not recorded which). The CDR3, as DNA: TGTGCCAGCAGCCCCCGGACCGGGACAGGGGTTAACTATGGCTACACCTTC. Translating it yields CASSPRTGTGVNYGYTF.